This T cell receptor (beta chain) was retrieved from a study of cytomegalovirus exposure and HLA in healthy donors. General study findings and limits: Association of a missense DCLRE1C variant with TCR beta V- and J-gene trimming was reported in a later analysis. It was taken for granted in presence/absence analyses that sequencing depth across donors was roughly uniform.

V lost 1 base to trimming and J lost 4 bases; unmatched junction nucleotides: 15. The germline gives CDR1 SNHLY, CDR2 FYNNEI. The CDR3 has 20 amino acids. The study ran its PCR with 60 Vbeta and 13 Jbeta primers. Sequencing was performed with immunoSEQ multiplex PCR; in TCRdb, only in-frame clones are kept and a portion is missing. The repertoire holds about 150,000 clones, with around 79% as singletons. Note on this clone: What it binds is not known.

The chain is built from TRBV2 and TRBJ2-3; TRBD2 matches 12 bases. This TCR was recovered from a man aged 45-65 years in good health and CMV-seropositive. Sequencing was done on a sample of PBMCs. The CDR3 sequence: CASSEDRETSGSPWADTQYF. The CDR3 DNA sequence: TGTGCCAGCAGTGAAGACAGGGAGACTAGCGGGAGTCCGTGGGCAGATACGCAGTATTTT. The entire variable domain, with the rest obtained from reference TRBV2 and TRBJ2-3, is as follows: EPEVTQTPSHQVTQMGQEVILRCVPISNHLYFYWYRQILGQKVEFLVSFYNNEISEKSEIFDDQFSVERPDGSNFTLKIRSTKLEDSAMYFCASSEDRETSGSPWADTQYFGPGTRLTVL.